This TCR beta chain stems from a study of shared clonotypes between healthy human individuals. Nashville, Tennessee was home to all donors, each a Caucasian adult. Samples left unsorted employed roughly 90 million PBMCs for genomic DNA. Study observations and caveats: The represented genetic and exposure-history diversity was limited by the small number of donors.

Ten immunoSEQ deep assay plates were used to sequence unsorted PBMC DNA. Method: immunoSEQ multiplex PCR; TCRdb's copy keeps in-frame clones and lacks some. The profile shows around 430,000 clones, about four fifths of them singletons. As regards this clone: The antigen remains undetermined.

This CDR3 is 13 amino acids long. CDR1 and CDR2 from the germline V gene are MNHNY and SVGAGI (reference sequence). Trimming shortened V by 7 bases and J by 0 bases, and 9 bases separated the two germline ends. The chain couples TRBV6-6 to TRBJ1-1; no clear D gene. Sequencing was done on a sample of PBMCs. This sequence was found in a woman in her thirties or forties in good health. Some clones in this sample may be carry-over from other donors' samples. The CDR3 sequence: CASTRLMNTEAFF. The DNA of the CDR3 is TGTGCCAGCACTAGACTCATGAACACTGAAGCTTTCTTT.